This is a list of T cell receptor beta chains from one sample in a study of cytomegalovirus exposure and HLA in healthy donors. TCRdb keeps only in-frame clones here, not all; method: immunoSEQ multiplex PCR. The data show 35,000 to 50,000 clones, about 94% seen once. The sample consisted of PBMCs. The source is a young man in good health and CMV-seronegative. Both conserved end residues are part of each CDR3. D genes are given only for firm matches. Clone size, where shown, is once, few, many, or a class for clones that have expanded.

cdr3_length: 15
j_call: TRBJ1-2
clone_size: NA
d_call: TRBD1
v_call: TRBV6-6
cdr3_nt: TGTGCCAGCAGTTGGGGGACAGGGGGTAGAAGTGGCTACACCTTC
cdr3_aa: CASSWGTGGRSGYTF

cdr3_length: 20
j_call: TRBJ2-3
clone_size: NA
d_call: TRBD2
v_call: TRBV9
cdr3_nt: TGTGCCAGCAGCCCCTCTGCTAGCGGGGGGGCTGGGTTGGCCACAGATACGCAGTATTTT
cdr3_aa: CASSPSASGGAGLATDTQYF

cdr3_length: 14
j_call: TRBJ1-4
clone_size: NA
d_call: TRBD1
v_call: TRBV29-1
cdr3_nt: TGCAGCGTGAACAGGGGATCGACTAATGAAAAACTGTTTTTT
cdr3_aa: CSVNRGSTNEKLFF

cdr3_length: 15
j_call: TRBJ2-5
clone_size: few
d_call: NA
v_call: TRBV6-5
cdr3_nt: TGTGCCAGCAGTTACACCGGGAGATTCCAAGAGACCCAGTACTTC
cdr3_aa: CASSYTGRFQETQYF

cdr3_length: 16
j_call: TRBJ2-3
clone_size: NA
d_call: NA
v_call: TRBV5-6
cdr3_nt: TGTGCCAGCAGCTCCTCTGGACAGTCCTTCACAGATACGCAGTATTTT
cdr3_aa: CASSSSGQSFTDTQYF

cdr3_length: 15
j_call: TRBJ2-1
clone_size: NA
d_call: TRBD1
v_call: TRBV7-2
cdr3_nt: TGTGCCAGCAGCTTAGAGGGACAGGACTACAATGAGCAGTTCTTC
cdr3_aa: CASSLEGQDYNEQFF

cdr3_length: 13
j_call: TRBJ2-7
clone_size: NA
d_call: TRBD2
v_call: TRBV27
cdr3_nt: TGTGCCAGCAGGGGAAGCGGGGGCTACGAGCAGTACTTC
cdr3_aa: CASRGSGGYEQYF

cdr3_length: 16
j_call: TRBJ1-3
clone_size: NA
d_call: NA
v_call: TRBV18
cdr3_nt: TGTGCCAGCTCAGCTGGACAGCTACGCTCTGGAAACACCATATATTTT
cdr3_aa: CASSAGQLRSGNTIYF

cdr3_length: 13
j_call: TRBJ1-2
clone_size: NA
d_call: TRBD1
v_call: TRBV2
cdr3_nt: TGTGCCAGCAGTGAAGGGACAGGGGCTCCCTCCACCTTC
cdr3_aa: CASSEGTGAPSTF

cdr3_length: 17
j_call: TRBJ2-7
clone_size: NA
d_call: NA
v_call: TRBV7-2
cdr3_nt: TGTGCCAGCAGTCAAGGGGGACGCGGGGGCCTACCCTACGAGCAGTACTTC
cdr3_aa: CASSQGGRGGLPYEQYF

cdr3_length: 13
j_call: TRBJ1-1
clone_size: NA
d_call: NA
v_call: TRBV7-8
cdr3_nt: TGTGCCAGCAGCTCTCTACAGGGACCTGAAGCTTTCTTT
cdr3_aa: CASSSLQGPEAFF

cdr3_length: 18
j_call: TRBJ2-2
clone_size: NA
d_call: TRBD2
v_call: TRBV12-5
cdr3_nt: TGTGCTAGTGACTCCAGACTAGCGGGGGGGCTCCTCACCGGGGAGCTGTTTTTT
cdr3_aa: CASDSRLAGGLLTGELFF

cdr3_length: 14
j_call: TRBJ1-1
clone_size: NA
d_call: TRBD1
v_call: TRBV6-6
cdr3_nt: TGTGCCAGCAGTTACTCCGCAGGGGGCACTGAAGCTTTCTTT
cdr3_aa: CASSYSAGGTEAFF

cdr3_length: 16
j_call: TRBJ2-6
clone_size: NA
d_call: NA
v_call: TRBV4-3
cdr3_nt: TGCGCCAGCAGCCAAACCAGGGCTTCTGGGGCCAACGTCCTGACTTTC
cdr3_aa: CASSQTRASGANVLTF

cdr3_length: 15
j_call: TRBJ2-1
clone_size: NA
d_call: TRBD1
v_call: TRBV7-6
cdr3_nt: TGTGCCAGCAGCTTAGGACAGGGGGCGCGGAATGAGCAGTTCTTC
cdr3_aa: CASSLGQGARNEQFF

cdr3_length: 13
j_call: TRBJ1-5
clone_size: NA
d_call: TRBD1
v_call: TRBV6-1
cdr3_nt: TGTGCCAGCAGGGACAGGGTGGATCAGCCCCAGCATTTT
cdr3_aa: CASRDRVDQPQHF

cdr3_length: 15
j_call: TRBJ2-1
clone_size: NA
d_call: NA
v_call: TRBV7-9
cdr3_nt: TGTGCCAGCAGCTTAACCGGGAGCTCCTACAATGAGCAGTTCTTC
cdr3_aa: CASSLTGSSYNEQFF

cdr3_length: 14
j_call: TRBJ2-1
clone_size: NA
d_call: NA
v_call: TRBV6-6
cdr3_nt: TGTGCCAGCAGTTACCAGGGCACCTACAATGAGCAGTTCTTC
cdr3_aa: CASSYQGTYNEQFF

cdr3_length: 13
j_call: TRBJ2-1
clone_size: NA
d_call: NA
v_call: TRBV10-3
cdr3_nt: TGTGCCATCAGTCCTAGCGCCTACAATGAGCAGTTCTTC
cdr3_aa: CAISPSAYNEQFF

cdr3_length: 15
j_call: TRBJ2-2
clone_size: NA
d_call: NA
v_call: TRBV6-5
cdr3_nt: TGTGCCAGCAGACCTGGGCGGGGCTTATCCGGGGAGCTGTTTTTT
cdr3_aa: CASRPGRGLSGELFF

cdr3_length: 14
j_call: TRBJ2-1
clone_size: NA
d_call: TRBD2
v_call: TRBV19
cdr3_nt: TGTGCCAGTAGTCCCTCGGGGGGGGTGGATGAGCAGTTCTTC
cdr3_aa: CASSPSGGVDEQFF

cdr3_length: 14
j_call: TRBJ2-2
clone_size: NA
d_call: TRBD2
v_call: TRBV27
cdr3_nt: TGTGCCAGCAGTCAGGGACTAGGGGGCGGGGAGCTGTTTTTT
cdr3_aa: CASSQGLGGGELFF

cdr3_length: 14
j_call: TRBJ2-7
clone_size: NA
d_call: NA
v_call: TRBV7-2
cdr3_nt: TGTGCCAGCAGCTTTCGGGGGAGCTCCTACGAGCAGTACTTC
cdr3_aa: CASSFRGSSYEQYF

cdr3_length: 12
j_call: TRBJ1-5
clone_size: NA
d_call: NA
v_call: TRBV7-9
cdr3_nt: TGTGCCAGCAGCTTACAGGATCAGCCCCAGCATTTT
cdr3_aa: CASSLQDQPQHF

cdr3_length: 15
j_call: TRBJ1-2
clone_size: NA
d_call: NA
v_call: TRBV6-5
cdr3_nt: TGTGCCAGCAGCAAGACCCCGACAGACTACTATGGCTACACCTTC
cdr3_aa: CASSKTPTDYYGYTF

cdr3_length: 15
j_call: TRBJ1-2
clone_size: once
d_call: TRBD1
v_call: TRBV5-8
cdr3_nt: TGTGCCAGCAGCTTCCGGACAGGGGGAAGCTATGGCTACACCTTC
cdr3_aa: CASSFRTGGSYGYTF

cdr3_length: 16
j_call: TRBJ2-3
clone_size: few
d_call: TRBD1
v_call: TRBV5-6
cdr3_nt: TGTGCCAGCAGGGCCGGGACAGGGGGATACCGAGATACGCAGTATTTT
cdr3_aa: CASRAGTGGYRDTQYF

cdr3_length: 11
j_call: TRBJ1-1
clone_size: NA
d_call: NA
v_call: TRBV6-1
cdr3_nt: TGTGCCAGCAGTGAATCCGCTGAAGCTTTCTTT
cdr3_aa: CASSESAEAFF

cdr3_length: 14
j_call: TRBJ2-3
clone_size: NA
d_call: TRBD2
v_call: TRBV6-5
cdr3_nt: TGTGCCAGCACTAAGCGGGAGCACACAGATACGCAGTATTTT
cdr3_aa: CASTKREHTDTQYF

cdr3_length: 15
j_call: TRBJ2-5
clone_size: NA
d_call: TRBD1
v_call: TRBV6-5
cdr3_nt: TGTGCCAGCAGTTATCGACAGGGACAACAAGAGACCCAGTACTTC
cdr3_aa: CASSYRQGQQETQYF

cdr3_length: 15
j_call: TRBJ1-4
clone_size: NA
d_call: NA
v_call: TRBV18
cdr3_nt: TGTGCCAGCTCACCTTCTCCGGGACAAGATGAAAAACTGTTTTTT
cdr3_aa: CASSPSPGQDEKLFF

cdr3_length: 16
j_call: TRBJ2-3
clone_size: NA
d_call: TRBD2
v_call: TRBV14
cdr3_nt: TGTGCCAGCAGCCAAGATGGGCTAGCGGCTGGGGATACGCAGTATTTT
cdr3_aa: CASSQDGLAAGDTQYF

cdr3_length: 15
j_call: TRBJ1-5
clone_size: NA
d_call: TRBD1
v_call: TRBV18
cdr3_nt: TGTGCCAGCTCACCAAGGACAGGGGGGGATCAGCCCCAGCATTTT
cdr3_aa: CASSPRTGGDQPQHF

cdr3_length: 15
j_call: TRBJ1-5
clone_size: few
d_call: NA
v_call: TRBV11-1
cdr3_nt: TGTGCCAGCAGCTTAGGTCCAGGACTCAATCAGCCCCAGCATTTT
cdr3_aa: CASSLGPGLNQPQHF

cdr3_length: 11
j_call: TRBJ2-5
clone_size: NA
d_call: TRBD1
v_call: TRBV10-3
cdr3_nt: TGTGCCGTCGGACAGGGGGGGACCCAGTACTTC
cdr3_aa: CAVGQGGTQYF